The 29 T cell receptor beta chains in this list originate from one sample, sequenced in a study of shared T cell receptors in the human thymus. Method: immunoSEQ multiplex PCR; TCRdb's copy keeps in-frame clones and lacks some. Of about 380,000 clones in the sample, around 93% were seen once. Specimen: thymocytes. The source of these receptors is a human donor.

This chain links TRBV19 with TRBJ2-1; D is perhaps TRBD1 (5 bases). Germline-derived CDR1 and CDR2 are LNHDA and SQIVND (reference sequence). This CDR3 is 15 amino acids long. Deletions cut 3 bases from V and 3 bases from J, with 12 bases between. The CDR3 sequence is CASSIPGWGYNEQFF. Here the CDR3 DNA reads TGTGCCAGTAGTATCCCAGGGTGGGGCTACAATGAGCAGTTCTTC.

The chain combines TRBV30 with TRBJ2-5, with 7 bases matching TRBD2. Germline values: CDR1 GTSNPN, CDR2 SVGIG (reference sequence). The CDR3 is made up of 17 amino acids. The V segment lost 0 bases and the J segment 2 bases; nucleotides outside the gene matches: 12. CDR3 bases: TGTGCCTGGAGTGTCGGGGTAGCGGGCGCACCTCAAGAGACCCAGTACTTC. Translated: CAWSVGVAGAPQETQYF.

This clone was observed a single time. V is TRBV5-6 and J is TRBJ2-5; the D call may be TRBD1 or TRBD2 (5 bases each). Deletions cut 0 bases from V and 9 bases from J, with 15 bases between. The CDR3 loop spans 14 amino acids. Germline assignment: CDR1 SGHDT and CDR2 YYEEEE. CDR3 sequence (DNA): TGTGCCAGCAGCTTGGTGGGGACCGGAAGGTCCCAGTACTTC. Protein: CASSLVGTGRSQYF.

V is TRBV6-5 and J is TRBJ1-2, with unresolved D. The CDR3 extends over 15 amino acids. Germline CDR1 is MNHEY and CDR2 is SVGAGI. The V gene lost 0 bases and the J gene lost 4 bases, with 12 bases spanning the gap. CDR3 sequence: CASSYSRGLGYGYTF. As DNA, the CDR3 is TGTGCCAGCAGTTACTCACGGGGTTTGGGCTATGGCTACACCTTC.

The rearrangement links TRBV7-9 to TRBJ2-1; D perhaps matches TRBD2 (6 bases). V gave up 5 bases and J gave up 8 bases, with 22 bases separating them. CDR1 and CDR2 (germline): SEHNR, FQNEAQ (reference sequence). The CDR3 runs 16 residues. The CDR3: CASSRSGRSGLDEQFF. The CDR3 DNA follows: TGTGCCAGCAGCCGGAGTGGGCGTAGCGGCCTTGATGAGCAGTTCTTC. Combining the CDR3 with reference TRBV7-9 and TRBJ2-1 gives the whole variable domain DTGVSQNPRHKITKRGQNVTFRCDPISEHNRLYWYRQTLGQGPEFLTYFQNEAQLEKSRLLSDRFSAERPKGSFSTLEIQRTEQGDSAMYLCASSRSGRSGLDEQFFGPGTRLTVL.

V is TRBV11-3 and J is TRBJ2-3, with D maybe TRBD2 (5 bases). V lost 5 bases and J 2 bases, leaving 20 bases between the germline ends. This CDR3 spans 17 amino acids. Germline CDR1 is SGHNT and CDR2 is YENEEA. The CDR3 sequence is CASSAQYRGLNTDTQYF. CDR3 nucleotides: TGTGCCAGCAGCGCGCAATACAGAGGGTTAAACACAGATACGCAGTATTTT.

This clone was observed once. The V call is TRBV6-4, the J call TRBJ1-1; weak D call: TRBD1 (5 bases). V lost 2 bases, J lost 8 bases, and 18 bases lay in between. CDR1 and CDR2 from the germline V gene are MRHNA and SNTAGT. The CDR3 has 15 amino acids. This CDR3 reads CASSDIQATDTEAFF. The CDR3 region has the DNA TGTGCCAGCAGTGACATACAGGCCACGGATACAGAAGCTTTCTTT.

This chain uses TRBV4-1 with TRBJ1-2; TRBD1 is a possible D gene (5 bases). The ends were cut back, 0 bases at V and 3 bases at J, with 17 bases in the middle. The CDR3 length is 17 residues. Germline V gene lookup returns CDR1 MGHRA and CDR2 YSYEKL. CDR3 coding DNA: TGCGCCAGCAGCCAAGATTGGAGGACACGGGAGGACTATGGCTACACCTTC. Its protein product is CASSQDWRTREDYGYTF.

Here the CDR3 DNA reads TGTGCCAGCAGCTCTCCGGGACAGTCGGGAGGAAACACCATATATTTT. It specifies CASSSPGQSGGNTIYF. This chain connects TRBV7-2 to TRBJ1-3; the match to TRBD1 covers 7 bases. CDR3 size: 16 residues. V shed 4 bases, J shed 4 bases, and the junction held 10 bases outside the gene matches. Germline V gene data show CDR1 as SGHTA and CDR2 as FQGNSA.

This clone was seen only a few times. The V gene is TRBV7-5, the J gene TRBJ1-5. TRBV7-5 is designated a pseudogene. The CDR3 runs to 14 residues. The CDR3 region has the DNA TGTGCCAGAAGCCTGCGGGGGTCCAATCGGCCCCAGCATTTT. Translating gives CARSLRGSNRPQHF.

The chain combines TRBV4-1 with TRBJ1-1; 7 bases match TRBD1. The CDR3 has 17 residues. The junction had 17 bases not matched to a gene; V was cut back by 3 bases and J by 7 bases. In germline, CDR1 is MGHRA, CDR2 YSYEKL. The CDR3 DNA reads TGCGCCAGCAGCCAGGAGATTCCCCTTGACAGGGACGGTGAAGCTTTCTTT. This gives the protein CASSQEIPLDRDGEAFF.

The genes are TRBV5-5 and TRBJ2-7; TRBD2 matches at 12 bases. CDR1 and CDR2 (germline): SGHKS, YYEKEE (reference sequence). The CDR3 runs to 19 residues. The V segment lost 4 bases and the J segment 1 base; nucleotides outside the gene matches: 15. In DNA, the CDR3 is TGTGCCAGCAGCCCTGGCCAGTGCCTAGCGGGAGGGGTTTCCTACGAGCAGTACTTC. Encoded protein: CASSPGQCLAGGVSYEQYF.

The chain carries TRBV5-1 and TRBJ2-5, with D perhaps TRBD1 (6 bases). The germline V gene has CDR1 SGHRS and CDR2 YFSETQ. V lost 4 bases and J 5 bases, leaving 15 bases between the germline ends. This CDR3 comprises 14 residues. The CDR3 DNA reads as TGCGCCAGCAGCCGATCAACAGGGAACGAGACCCAGTACTTC. The encoded protein is CASSRSTGNETQYF.

This chain joins TRBV25-1 and TRBJ1-4; D gene uncertain. The length of the CDR3 is 13 residues. Germline-derived CDR1 and CDR2 are MGHDK and SYGVNS. Trimming took 7 bases from V and 8 from J, leaving 14 bases between them. The CDR3 reads CASKSGVNEKLFF. DNA for the CDR3: TGTGCCAGCAAATCCGGGGTTAACGAAAAACTGTTTTTT.

V and J are TRBV18 and TRBJ2-1; possible D gene TRBD1, 7 bases. Germline assignment: CDR1 KGHSH and CDR2 LQKENI. The CDR3 consists of 14 residues. V was pared by 3 bases and J by 6 bases, with 12 bases between. The CDR3: CASSPGGQSNEQFF. CDR3 nucleotide sequence: TGTGCCAGCTCACCGGGGGGACAGTCCAATGAGCAGTTCTTC.

The chain couples TRBV27 to TRBJ1-2, with TRBD1 matching over 7 bases. Germline trimming cut 0 bases from V and 4 bases from J; bases unmatched to any gene: 23. The CDR3 runs to 21 residues. Per germline, CDR1 MNHEY and CDR2 SMNVEV (reference sequence). The CDR3 sequence: CASSLSMRTGGSVILFYGYTF. In DNA, the CDR3 is TGTGCCAGCAGTTTATCGATGCGGACAGGAGGGTCGGTAATTCTTTTCTATGGCTACACCTTC.

The chain is built from TRBV25-1 and TRBJ2-7, with D tentatively TRBD1 (5 bases). The V end lost 3 bases, the J end lost 5 bases, and 8 bases lay between the germline ends. From germline, CDR1 is MGHDK and CDR2 SYGVNS. This CDR3 has 12 amino acids. CDR3 amino acids: CASSDPRDEQYF. CDR3 in DNA: TGTGCCAGCAGTGATCCCAGGGACGAGCAGTACTTC.

V gene TRBV23-1 combines with J gene TRBJ2-7, with D possibly being TRBD1 (6 bases). TRBV23-1 counts as an open reading frame of uncertain function. This CDR3 comprises 17 residues. Deletions cut 4 bases from V and 0 bases from J, with 19 bases between. The CDR3 sequence is CASSLPLSRDNSYEQYF. CDR3 nucleotide sequence: TGCGCCAGCAGTCTCCCCTTATCCCGGGACAACTCCTACGAGCAGTACTTC.

The chain carries TRBV25-1 and TRBJ2-1; the D gene could be TRBD1 or TRBD2 (6 bases each). CDR3 size: 15 residues. Germline V gene data show CDR1 as MGHDK and CDR2 as SYGVNS. Trimming removed 0 bases from V and 10 bases from J, with 16 bases in between. The CDR3 loop reads CASSEYAGTNREQFF. The CDR3 bases are TGTGCCAGCAGTGAATATGCGGGGACAAACCGCGAGCAGTTCTTC.

The J gene is TRBJ2-2, the V gene TRBV4-2; maybe TRBD2 (6 bases). The CDR3 is 17 residues long. Per germline, CDR1 LGHNA and CDR2 YNFKEQ. Trimming cost V 1 base and J 2 bases, with 14 bases left between them. The CDR3 loop reads CASSQVNPGLNTGELFF. The CDR3, as DNA: TGTGCCAGCAGCCAAGTAAACCCGGGACTCAACACCGGGGAGCTGTTTTTT.

The chain uses TRBV27 and TRBJ1-2; unclear D gene. CDR3 length: 11 residues. Germline-derived CDR1 and CDR2 are MNHEY and SMNVEV (reference sequence). Trimming left V 8 bases short and J 6 bases short, with 10 bases between. This CDR3 reads CASGRRDGYTF. The CDR3 bases are TGTGCCAGCGGGCGGCGGGATGGCTACACCTTC.

The V and J genes are TRBV7-2 and TRBJ2-1; 10 bases are shared with TRBD1. The V gene's germline CDR1 is SGHTA and CDR2 FQGNSA. J gave up 5 bases and V 5 bases, and 15 bases lay outside the gene matches. This CDR3 region has 18 residues. The CDR3 nucleotides are TGTGCCAGCAGCACACCCCGGACCGGGACAGGGGCGGACAATGAGCAGTTCTTC. This sequence encodes CASSTPRTGTGADNEQFF.

The rearrangement joins TRBV7-6 to TRBJ2-7; 10 nucleotides match TRBD1. After removal of 0 bases from V and 2 bases from J, the junction contained 7 bases not matched to a gene. The CDR3 runs to 17 residues. In germline, CDR1 is SGHVS, CDR2 FNYEAQ. CDR3 sequence (DNA): TGTGCCAGCAGCTTAGCGCGGGGACAGGGGCAAACCTACGAGCAGTACTTC. It codes for CASSLARGQGQTYEQYF.

Regarding this clone: The same CDR3 can be traced to other DNA sequences in this sample. The chain combines TRBV27 with TRBJ2-7; 7 bases are shared with TRBD1. The CDR3 has 13 residues. The V segment lost 3 bases and the J segment 1 base; nucleotides outside the gene matches: 0. The germline V gene encodes CDR1 MNHEY and CDR2 SMNVEV (reference sequence). CDR3 nucleotide sequence: TGTGCCAGCAGTTTGACAGGGTCCTACGAGCAGTACTTC. The encoded protein is CASSLTGSYEQYF.

This chain uses TRBV18 with TRBJ2-5, with TRBD2 as a possible D gene (7 bases). Trimming removed 3 bases at V and 5 bases at J, with 13 bases between. Germline CDR1 and CDR2: KGHSH and LQKENI. CDR3 size: 14 residues. CDR3 bases: TGTGCCAGCTCACCCGCGGGGGCAGGGGAGACCCAGTACTTC. Translation gives CASSPAGAGETQYF.

The genes are TRBV7-9 and TRBJ1-2, with a possible D match to TRBD1 (5 bases). V dropped 8 bases and J dropped 5 bases, with 21 bases sitting between them. The CDR3 covers 15 residues. CDR1 SEHNR and CDR2 FQNEAQ come from the germline V gene (reference sequence). In DNA, the CDR3 is TGTGCCAGCCCTCGACAGCCATCCCACCCTTATGGCTACACCTTC. Protein product: CASPRQPSHPYGYTF.

The chain couples TRBV7-6 to TRBJ2-2; the D gene is possibly TRBD1 (6 bases). Germline CDR1 is SGHVS and CDR2 is FNYEAQ. This CDR3 contains 16 residues. The germline V and J ends were trimmed by 4 bases and 3 bases, with 15 bases remaining between them. CDR3 amino acids: CASSSTGRGDTGELFF. The CDR3 DNA reads TGTGCCAGCAGCTCAACGGGCAGGGGAGACACCGGGGAGCTGTTTTTT.

V gene TRBV28 combines with J gene TRBJ1-2; a weak D match, TRBD1 (5 bases). CDR3 length equals 13 residues. V was cut by 8 bases and J by 8 bases, with 18 bases left in between. In germline, CDR1 is MDHEN, CDR2 SYDVKM. CDR3 DNA sequence: TGTGCCAGCGCGGGGCAACGTTTTAGAGGCTACACCTTC. Translating gives CASAGQRFRGYTF.

The chain joins TRBV5-1 to TRBJ1-1; weak D call: TRBD1 (6 bases). Trimming cost V 3 bases and J 6 bases, with 21 bases left between them. In germline, CDR1 is SGHRS, CDR2 YFSETQ. This CDR3 is built from 16 residues. In DNA, the CDR3 is TGCGCCAGCAGCTCGACGGAACAGGGCGACTCCTCTGAAGCTTTCTTT. Protein sequence: CASSSTEQGDSSEAFF.